Each of the 26 T cell receptor beta chains below was sequenced from the same sample in a study of read filtering for tumor transcriptome and immune sequencing. Molecular barcoded adaptors covering alpha/delta and beta/gamma chains were used on roughly 400 ng RNA. TCRdb itself ran the reads through MiXCR, one entry per CDR3 protein. Here the sample spans about 38,000 distinct CDR3 sequences, roughly 13% being singletons. Specimen: a population of CD138-negative cells sorted from bone marrow. These receptors came from a donor at least 40 years old with multiple myeloma.

This clonotype came up many times. The chain employs TRBV4-1 and TRBJ2-5; D unclear. CDR1 and CDR2 from the germline V gene are MGHRA and YSYEKL. V lost 3 bases to trimming and J lost 0 bases, with 11 bases between them. This CDR3 has 15 amino acids. The CDR3 loop reads CASSQNKQHQETQYF. In DNA form, the CDR3 reads TGCGCCAGCAGCCAGAACAAGCAGCACCAAGAGACCCAGTACTTC.

This clonotype was counted ten times or more. The gene calls are TRBV12-3 or TRBV12-4 and TRBJ1-4; TRBD1 is a possible D gene (5 bases). V gave up 6 bases and J gave up 11 bases, with 13 bases separating them. CDR3 length: 12 amino acids. The CDR3 loop reads CASRLTPGKLFF. CDR3 bases: TGTGCCAGCAGACTTACTCCAGGGAAACTGTTTTTT.

This clonotype was counted at least ten times. This chain links TRBV6-6 with TRBJ2-5; 7 nucleotides match TRBD2. This CDR3 has 14 amino acids. V lost 6 bases and J lost 2; bases outside the gene matches: 6. CDR1 MNHNY and CDR2 SVGAGI come from the germline V gene (reference sequence). The CDR3 sequence: CASRPLAAQETQYF. Written as DNA, the CDR3 is TGTGCCAGCAGACCGCTAGCGGCGCAAGAGACCCAGTACTTC.

In its sample, this clonotype was seen many times. The genes are TRBV10-3 and TRBJ1-4; 10 bases are a match to TRBD1. After removal of 8 bases from V and 8 bases from J, the junction contained 11 bases not matched to a gene. Per the germline V gene, CDR1 is ENHRY and CDR2 is SYGVKD. The CDR3 extends over 15 amino acids. The CDR3 here is CAIRGTGAGDEKLFF. The CDR3, as DNA: TGTGCCATCCGAGGGACAGGGGCAGGAGACGAAAAACTGTTTTTT.

This clonotype occurred a few times. One base away lies a much larger clone, so this may be a sequencing read error. J is TRBJ1-5 and V is TRBV12-3 or TRBV12-4, with D hard to call. V lost 6 bases to trimming and J lost 4 bases, with 16 bases between them. This CDR3 comprises 15 residues. This CDR3 reads CASRPTRLGNQPQHF. The DNA of the CDR3 is TGTGCCAGCAGGCCAACACGACTCGGTAATCAGCCCCAGCATTTT.

In this sample, this clonotype turned up many times. The V and J genes are TRBV10-3 and TRBJ2-1, with 10 bases identical to TRBD2. The V gene end was trimmed by 4 bases and the J gene end by 6 bases; junction bases not matched to a gene: 15. Looked up from germline, CDR1 is ENHRY and CDR2 is SYGVKD. CDR3 length: 18 residues. The CDR3 region is CAISVGGASGRVINEQFF. CDR3 bases: TGTGCCATCAGTGTTGGGGGGGCTAGCGGGAGAGTCATCAATGAGCAGTTCTTC.

This chain links TRBV3-1 with TRBJ2-7; D is ambiguous. V lost 1 base to trimming and J lost 6 bases, with 7 bases between them. The CDR3 length is 12 residues. Germline lookup yields CDR1 LGHDT and CDR2 YNNKEL (reference sequence). Here the CDR3 reads CASSQVKGEQYF. CDR3 sequence (DNA): TGTGCCAGCAGCCAAGTAAAGGGCGAGCAGTACTTC.

This clonotype occurred many times. The chain is built from TRBV30 and TRBJ2-7, with a weak D call TRBD1 (6 bases). Trimming took off 0 bases at V and 0 bases at J, with 6 bases between the two ends. The V gene's germline CDR1 is GTSNPN and CDR2 SVGIG (reference sequence). The CDR3 totals 13 residues. CDR3 region: CAWSVQGSYEQYF. The CDR3 region has the DNA TGTGCCTGGAGTGTACAGGGCTCCTACGAGCAGTACTTC.

The sample holds many counts of this clonotype. The CDR3 coding sequence is TGTGCCAGCAGCTTAGGGCTAGCGGGAGACGAGCAGTACTTC. Amino acids: CASSLGLAGDEQYF. The chain links TRBV7-9 to TRBJ2-7; 10 bases fit TRBD2. Germline V CDR1 and CDR2: SEHNR, FQNEAQ (reference sequence). The CDR3 has 14 amino acids. J lost 5 bases, V lost 1 base, and 2 bases had no gene match.

This clonotype has at least ten counts. The V call is TRBV6-5, the J call TRBJ2-6; D uncertain. The CDR3 totals 15 residues. Germline CDR1 MNHEY, CDR2 SVGAGI. With 0 bases removed from V and 4 bases from J, the gap between germline ends came to 7 bases. CDR3: CASSYSGSGANVLTF. For the CDR3, the DNA is TGTGCCAGCAGTTACTCAGGGTCCGGGGCCAACGTCCTGACTTTC.

This clonotype was seen at least ten times. The chain is built from TRBV3-1 and TRBJ2-6; TRBD1 aligns across 7 bases. This CDR3 has 15 amino acids. The V gene's germline CDR1 is LGHDT and CDR2 YNNKEL (reference sequence). Losses at the gene ends were 4 bases for V and 2 bases for J; bases not matched to a gene: 2. The CDR3 DNA reads TGTGCCAGCAGCCTAGGACAGGCTGGGGCCAACGTCCTGACTTTC. The encoded protein is CASSLGQAGANVLTF. The full variable domain, with the rest looked up from reference TRBV3-1 and TRBJ2-6, is DTAVSQTPKYLVTQMGNDKSIKCEQNLGHDTMYWYKQDSKKFLKIMFSYNNKELIINETVPNRFSPKSPDKAHLNLHINSLELGDSAVYFCASSLGQAGANVLTFGAGSRLTVL.

In its sample, this clonotype was seen many times. The chain links TRBV10-3 to TRBJ1-1, with D possibly TRBD1 on 6 matching bases. Germline lookup yields CDR1 ENHRY and CDR2 SYGVKD. The CDR3 consists of 15 residues. Trimming stripped 3 bases from V and 1 base from J, with 12 bases between. The CDR3 sequence: CAISDLGAPNTEAFF. In DNA form, the CDR3 reads TGTGCCATCAGTGATTTGGGGGCGCCGAACACTGAAGCTTTCTTT.

This clonotype was observed many times. This chain links TRBV5-1 with TRBJ2-2; D is unresolved. The CDR3 runs to 13 residues. V was cut by 7 bases and J by 4 bases, with 11 bases left in between. In germline, CDR1 is SGHRS, CDR2 YFSETQ. The CDR3 here is CASFDSGTGELFF. The DNA of the CDR3 is TGCGCCAGCTTTGATTCTGGCACCGGGGAGCTGTTTTTT.

This clonotype was counted many times. The chain is built from TRBV20-1 and TRBJ2-2; 8 bases align to TRBD1. The trim removed 0 bases at V and 4 bases at J, leaving 10 bases unmatched. Germline V gene data show CDR1 as DFQATT and CDR2 as SNEGSKA (reference sequence). The CDR3 runs to 17 residues. As DNA, the CDR3 is TGCAGTGCTAGAGATGATGTGGACAGGGCCCTCACCGGGGAGCTGTTTTTT. Its protein product is CSARDDVDRALTGELFF.

The V gene is TRBV6-5, the J gene TRBJ1-1; D is ambiguous. The CDR3 contains 13 residues. Germline assignment: CDR1 MNHEY and CDR2 SVGAGI. V was shortened by 5 bases and J by 4 bases, with 11 bases between the two germline ends. The CDR3 bases are TGTGCCAGCAGTGAGACCCCCCCCACTGAAGCTTTCTTT. Its translation: CASSETPPTEAFF.

This clonotype was counted at least ten times. The chain links TRBV19 to TRBJ2-2; no firm D call. V was clipped by 3 bases and J by 0 bases, with 11 bases between them. The CDR3 totals 16 residues. The V gene's germline CDR1 is LNHDA and CDR2 SQIVND (reference sequence). This chain's CDR3 is CASSIYASSNTGELFF. The CDR3, as DNA: TGTGCCAGTAGTATCTACGCCAGCTCGAACACCGGGGAGCTGTTTTTT.

This clonotype was counted only a few times. A read error is possible here, since a much larger clone lies one base away. The rearrangement uses TRBV20-1 and TRBJ1-1; D not resolved. The germline V gene encodes CDR1 DFQATT and CDR2 SNEGSKA (reference sequence). Trimming shortened V by 5 bases and J by 0 bases, and 10 bases separated the two germline ends. This CDR3 is 13 amino acids long. The CDR3 spells CSAGRGVNTEAFF. The CDR3 DNA is TGCAGTGCTGGACGTGGGGTGAACACTGAAGCTTTCTTT.

Many counts were recorded for this clonotype. The chain combines TRBV6-1 with TRBJ2-2; 8 bases are a match to TRBD1. Germline lookup yields CDR1 MNHNS and CDR2 SASEGT. The junction had 8 bases not matched to a gene; V was cut back by 5 bases and J by 0 bases. The CDR3 has 17 amino acids. DNA for the CDR3: TGTGCCAGCAGTTCTCGGACAGGGCTAACGAACACCGGGGAGCTGTTTTTT. It codes for CASSSRTGLTNTGELFF.

This clonotype was recorded many times. The chain joins TRBV24-1 to TRBJ2-3; 12 bases line up with TRBD1. The junction had 4 bases not matched to a gene; V was cut back by 0 bases and J by 4 bases. The CDR3 runs to 17 residues. Germline V lookup: CDR1 KGHDR, CDR2 SFDVKD. The CDR3 bases are TGTGCCACCAGTGATTTGGCCGGGACAGGGGGCTCAGATACGCAGTATTTT. Translating gives CATSDLAGTGGSDTQYF.

This clonotype was seen repeatedly, ten times or more. The chain recombines TRBV9 with TRBJ2-5; D remains ambiguous. V dropped 4 bases and J dropped 7 bases, with 11 bases sitting between them. CDR1 is SGDLS and CDR2 is YYNGEE in the germline V gene. This CDR3 region has 12 residues. CDR3: CASSPSSVTQYF. The CDR3 coding sequence is TGTGCCAGCAGCCCATCCAGTGTGACCCAGTACTTC.

This clonotype was counted many times. V is TRBV5-1 and J is TRBJ2-1, with 8 positions matching TRBD2. V was clipped by 4 bases and J by 6 bases; unmatched bases: 6. The CDR3 contains 14 residues. Germline V gene sequence: CDR1 SGHRS, CDR2 YFSETQ. The CDR3 bases are TGCGCCAGCAGCGCCGGGACTAGTGCCAATGAGCAGTTCTTC. It translates to CASSAGTSANEQFF.

This clonotype was seen many times. V and J are TRBV24-1 and TRBJ2-1; maybe TRBD2 (7 bases). Trimming cost V 2 bases and J 9 bases, with 13 bases left between them. This CDR3 has 14 residues. The germline CDR1 and CDR2 sequences are KGHDR and SFDVKD. The CDR3: CATSDSIRGGEQFF. The CDR3, as DNA: TGTGCCACCAGTGATTCCATAAGGGGGGGTGAGCAGTTCTTC.

This clonotype was observed at least ten times. This chain uses TRBV20-1 with TRBJ1-1; D is undetermined. This CDR3 is 13 amino acids long. Trimming took off 5 bases at V and 1 base at J, with 11 bases between the two ends. The V gene's germline CDR1 is DFQATT and CDR2 SNEGSKA (reference sequence). CDR3 sequence reads: CSAPKPPNTEAFF. CDR3 in DNA: TGCAGTGCTCCAAAGCCCCCGAACACTGAAGCTTTCTTT.

Worth noting for this clonotype: A much larger clonotype is one base distant, so this may be a read error. The chain carries TRBV20-1 and TRBJ2-1, with TRBD1 matching over 8 bases. This CDR3 comprises 14 residues. Germline V gene lookup returns CDR1 DFQATT and CDR2 SNEGSKA (reference sequence). The CDR3 sequence: CSASPGGFYNGQFF. CDR3 in DNA: TGCAGTGCTAGTCCAGGGGGCTTCTACAATGGGCAGTTCTTC.

The J gene is TRBJ2-1, the V gene TRBV6-2 or TRBV6-3, with D possibly being TRBD1 (6 bases). Germline V gene lookup returns CDR1 MNHEY and CDR2 SVGEGT. This CDR3 region has 17 residues. V was trimmed by 0 bases and J by 0 bases, leaving 12 bases between them. The CDR3 DNA is TGTGCCAGCAGTTACTCGAGGCAGGGGAGCTCCTACAATGAGCAGTTCTTC. Translating it yields CASSYSRQGSSYNEQFF.

The chain couples TRBV30 to TRBJ2-1; 8 nucleotides agree with TRBD2. The CDR3 is 15 residues long. The J segment lost 8 bases and the V segment lost 0 bases, leaving 9 bases of the junction unmatched. The germline V gene encodes CDR1 GTSNPN and CDR2 SVGIG (reference sequence). The CDR3 sequence: CAWSVSSGRGHEQFF. The CDR3 bases are TGTGCCTGGAGTGTCTCCAGCGGGAGAGGCCATGAGCAGTTCTTC.